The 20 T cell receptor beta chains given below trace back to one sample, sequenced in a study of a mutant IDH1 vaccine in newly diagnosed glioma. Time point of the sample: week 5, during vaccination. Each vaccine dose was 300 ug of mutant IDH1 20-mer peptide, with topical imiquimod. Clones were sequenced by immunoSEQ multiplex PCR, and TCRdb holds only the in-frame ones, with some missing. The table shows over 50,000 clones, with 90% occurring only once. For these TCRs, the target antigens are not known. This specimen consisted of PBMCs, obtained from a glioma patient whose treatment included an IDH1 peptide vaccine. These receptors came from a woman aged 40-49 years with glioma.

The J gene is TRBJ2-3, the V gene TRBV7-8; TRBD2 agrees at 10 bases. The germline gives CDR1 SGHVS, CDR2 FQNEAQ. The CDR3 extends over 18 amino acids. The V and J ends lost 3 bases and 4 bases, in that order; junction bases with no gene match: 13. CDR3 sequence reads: CASSFNPSSGGDADTQYF. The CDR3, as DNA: TGTGCCAGCAGCTTTAACCCCTCCAGCGGGGGGGATGCAGATACGCAGTATTTT.

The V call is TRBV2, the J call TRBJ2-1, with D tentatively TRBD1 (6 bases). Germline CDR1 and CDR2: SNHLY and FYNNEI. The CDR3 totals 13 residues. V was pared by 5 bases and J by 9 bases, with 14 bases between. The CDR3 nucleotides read TGTGCCAGCAGTCGGGAACAGGGAATTGAGCAGTTCTTC. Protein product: CASSREQGIEQFF.

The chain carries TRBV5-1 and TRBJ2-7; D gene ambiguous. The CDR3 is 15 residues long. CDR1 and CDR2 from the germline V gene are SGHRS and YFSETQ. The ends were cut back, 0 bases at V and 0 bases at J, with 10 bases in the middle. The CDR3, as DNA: TGCGCCAGCAGCTTGGGACCCCCCAGCTCCTACGAGCAGTACTTC. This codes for CASSLGPPSSYEQYF. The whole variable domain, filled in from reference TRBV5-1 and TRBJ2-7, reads KAGVTQTPRYLIKTRGQQVTLSCSPISGHRSVSWYQQTPGQGLQFLFEYFSETQRNKGNFPGRFSGRQFSNSRSEMNVSTLELGDSALYLCASSLGPPSSYEQYFGPGTRLTVT.

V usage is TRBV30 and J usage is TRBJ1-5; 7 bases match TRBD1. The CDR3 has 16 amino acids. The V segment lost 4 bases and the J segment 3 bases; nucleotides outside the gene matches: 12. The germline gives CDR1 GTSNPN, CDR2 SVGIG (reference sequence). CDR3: CAWTPGGGGSNQPQHF. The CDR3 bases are TGTGCCTGGACGCCGGGAGGGGGCGGGTCCAATCAGCCCCAGCATTTT.

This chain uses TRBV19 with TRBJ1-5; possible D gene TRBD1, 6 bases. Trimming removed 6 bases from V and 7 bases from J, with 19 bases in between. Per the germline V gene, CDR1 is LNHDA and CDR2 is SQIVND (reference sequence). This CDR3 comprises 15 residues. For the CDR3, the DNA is TGTGCCAGTAGCCCCGGGACAACGGGAGTACAGCCCCAGCATTTT. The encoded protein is CASSPGTTGVQPQHF. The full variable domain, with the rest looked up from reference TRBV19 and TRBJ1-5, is DGGITQSPKYLFRKEGQNVTLSCEQNLNHDAMYWYRQDPGQGLRLIYYSQIVNDFQKGDIAEGYSVSREKKESFPLTVTSAQKNPTAFYLCASSPGTTGVQPQHFGDGTRLSIL.

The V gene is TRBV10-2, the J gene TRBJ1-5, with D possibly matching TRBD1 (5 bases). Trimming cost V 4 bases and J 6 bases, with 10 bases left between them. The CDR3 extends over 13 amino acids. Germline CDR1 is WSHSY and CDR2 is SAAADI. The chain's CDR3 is CASSVWRGQPQHF. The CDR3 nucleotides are TGCGCCAGCAGTGTTTGGAGGGGTCAGCCCCAGCATTTT.

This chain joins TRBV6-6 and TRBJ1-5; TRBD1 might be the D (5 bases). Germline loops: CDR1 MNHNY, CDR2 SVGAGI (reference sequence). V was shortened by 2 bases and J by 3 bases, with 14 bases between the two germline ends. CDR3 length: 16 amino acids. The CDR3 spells CASSYDQGSFNQPQHF. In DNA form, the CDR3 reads TGTGCCAGCAGTTACGACCAGGGCAGTTTCAATCAGCCCCAGCATTTT.

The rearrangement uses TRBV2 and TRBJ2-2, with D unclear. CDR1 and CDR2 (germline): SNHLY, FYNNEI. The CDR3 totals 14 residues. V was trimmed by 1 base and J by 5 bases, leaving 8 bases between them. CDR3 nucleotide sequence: TGTGCCAGCAGTGAAGATGGTTCAACCGGGGAGCTGTTTTTT. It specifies CASSEDGSTGELFF.

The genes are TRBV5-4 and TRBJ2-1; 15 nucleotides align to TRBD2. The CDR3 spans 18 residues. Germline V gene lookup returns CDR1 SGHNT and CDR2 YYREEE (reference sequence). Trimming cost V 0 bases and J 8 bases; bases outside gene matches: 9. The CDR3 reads CASSLGATWTSGGDEQFF. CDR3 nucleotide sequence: TGTGCCAGCAGCTTGGGGGCTACCTGGACTAGCGGGGGGGATGAGCAGTTCTTC.

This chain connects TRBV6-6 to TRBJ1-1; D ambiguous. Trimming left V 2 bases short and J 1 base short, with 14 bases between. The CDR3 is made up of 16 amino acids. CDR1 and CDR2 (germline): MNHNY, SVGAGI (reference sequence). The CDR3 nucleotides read TGTGCCAGCAGTTACCCGTTGCCGACGGGGAACACTGAAGCTTTCTTT. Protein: CASSYPLPTGNTEAFF.

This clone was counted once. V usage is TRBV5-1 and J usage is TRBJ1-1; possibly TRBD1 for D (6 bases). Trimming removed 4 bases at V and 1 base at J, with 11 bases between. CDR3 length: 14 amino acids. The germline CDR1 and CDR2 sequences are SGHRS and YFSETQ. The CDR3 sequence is CASSTTGPNTEAFF. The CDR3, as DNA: TGCGCCAGCAGCACGACAGGTCCGAACACTGAAGCTTTCTTT.

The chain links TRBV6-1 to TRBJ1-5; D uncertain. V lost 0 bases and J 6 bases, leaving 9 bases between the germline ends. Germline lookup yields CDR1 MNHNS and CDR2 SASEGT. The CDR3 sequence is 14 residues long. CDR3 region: CASSEARGSQPQHF. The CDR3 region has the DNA TGTGCCAGCAGTGAAGCGCGAGGGTCTCAGCCCCAGCATTTT.

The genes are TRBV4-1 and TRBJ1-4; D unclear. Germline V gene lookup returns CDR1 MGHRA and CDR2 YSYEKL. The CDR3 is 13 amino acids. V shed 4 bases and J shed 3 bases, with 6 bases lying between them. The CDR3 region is CASSPAANEKLFF. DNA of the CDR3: TGCGCCAGCAGCCCCGCAGCTAATGAAAAACTGTTTTTT.

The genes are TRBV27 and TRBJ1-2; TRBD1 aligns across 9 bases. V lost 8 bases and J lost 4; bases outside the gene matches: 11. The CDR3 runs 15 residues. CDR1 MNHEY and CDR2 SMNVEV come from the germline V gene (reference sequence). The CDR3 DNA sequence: TGTGCCAGCGGCTACAGGGGGCGGAACGGCTATGGCTACACCTTC. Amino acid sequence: CASGYRGRNGYGYTF.

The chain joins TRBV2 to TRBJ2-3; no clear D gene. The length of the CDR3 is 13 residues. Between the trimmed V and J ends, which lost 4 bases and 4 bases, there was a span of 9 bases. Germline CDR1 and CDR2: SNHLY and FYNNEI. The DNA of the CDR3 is TGTGCCAGCAGTGTAAGACAAGCAGATACGCAGTATTTT. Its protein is CASSVRQADTQYF.

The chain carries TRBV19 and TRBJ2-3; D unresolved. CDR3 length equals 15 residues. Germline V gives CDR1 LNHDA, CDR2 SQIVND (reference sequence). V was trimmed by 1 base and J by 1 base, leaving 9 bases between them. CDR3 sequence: CASSIVPAGTDTQYF. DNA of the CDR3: TGTGCCAGTAGTATAGTCCCAGCTGGCACAGATACGCAGTATTTT. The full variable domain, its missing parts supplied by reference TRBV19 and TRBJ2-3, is DGGITQSPKYLFRKEGQNVTLSCEQNLNHDAMYWYRQDPGQGLRLIYYSQIVNDFQKGDIAEGYSVSREKKESFPLTVTSAQKNPTAFYLCASSIVPAGTDTQYFGPGTRLTVL.

CDR3 coding DNA: TGTGCCTGGAGTGAAATAACAGGCACCGGGGAGCTGTTTTTT. Its translation is CAWSEITGTGELFF. The chain employs TRBV30 and TRBJ2-2; TRBD1 might be the D (5 bases). V was shortened by 1 base and J by 4 bases, with 10 bases between the two germline ends. This CDR3 is 14 amino acids long. CDR1 is GTSNPN and CDR2 is SVGIG in the germline V gene (reference sequence).

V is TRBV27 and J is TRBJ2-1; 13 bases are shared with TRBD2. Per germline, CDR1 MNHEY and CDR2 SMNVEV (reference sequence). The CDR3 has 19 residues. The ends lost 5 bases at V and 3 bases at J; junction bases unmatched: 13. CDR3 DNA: TGTGCCAGCAGTCCTCTCGGACTAGCGGGAGTAGCCGGCTACAATGAGCAGTTCTTC. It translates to CASSPLGLAGVAGYNEQFF.

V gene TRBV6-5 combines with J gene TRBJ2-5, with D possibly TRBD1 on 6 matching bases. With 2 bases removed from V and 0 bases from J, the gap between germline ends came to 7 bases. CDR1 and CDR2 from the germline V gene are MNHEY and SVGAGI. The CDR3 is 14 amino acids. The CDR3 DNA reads TGTGCCAGCAGTTACGCAGGGGACCAAGAGACCCAGTACTTC. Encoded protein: CASSYAGDQETQYF.

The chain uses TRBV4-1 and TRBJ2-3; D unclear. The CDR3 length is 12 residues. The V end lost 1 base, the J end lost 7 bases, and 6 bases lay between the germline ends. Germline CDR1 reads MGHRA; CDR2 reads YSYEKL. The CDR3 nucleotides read TGCGCCAGCAGCCAAGTGGGATATACGCAGTATTTT. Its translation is CASSQVGYTQYF.